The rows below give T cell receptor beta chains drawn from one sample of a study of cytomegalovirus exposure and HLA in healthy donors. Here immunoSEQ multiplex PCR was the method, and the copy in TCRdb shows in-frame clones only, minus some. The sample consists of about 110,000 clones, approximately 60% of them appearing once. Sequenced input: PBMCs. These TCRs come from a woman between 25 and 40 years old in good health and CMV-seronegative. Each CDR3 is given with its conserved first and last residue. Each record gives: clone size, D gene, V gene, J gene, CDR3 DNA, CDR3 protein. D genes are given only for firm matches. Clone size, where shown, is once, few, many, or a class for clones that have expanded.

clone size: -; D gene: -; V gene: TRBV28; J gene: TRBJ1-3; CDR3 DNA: TGTGCCAGCAGCAAACCGGGACTTGCGTCCCCCATATATTTT; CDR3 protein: CASSKPGLASPIYF
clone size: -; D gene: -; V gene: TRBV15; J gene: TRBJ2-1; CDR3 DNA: TGTGCCACCAGCAGAGGTTTCACTGAATACAATGAGCAGTTCTTC; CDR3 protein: CATSRGFTEYNEQFF
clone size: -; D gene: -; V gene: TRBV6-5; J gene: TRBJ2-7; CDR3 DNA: TGTGCCAGCAGTTGGGGCCGAAGCTCCTACGAGCAGTACTTC; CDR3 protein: CASSWGRSSYEQYF
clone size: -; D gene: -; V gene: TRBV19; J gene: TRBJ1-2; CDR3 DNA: TGTGCCAGTAGTATAGAACGGTATGGCTACACCTTC; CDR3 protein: CASSIERYGYTF
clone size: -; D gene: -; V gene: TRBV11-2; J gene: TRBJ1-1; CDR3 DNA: TGTGCCAGCAGCTTAGAGGGGGGAGTCACTGAAGCTTTCTTT; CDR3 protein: CASSLEGGVTEAFF
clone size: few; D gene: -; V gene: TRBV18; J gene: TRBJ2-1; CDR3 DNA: TGTGCCAGCTCACCACCGAACTCCCGCTCCTACAATGAGCAGTTCTTC; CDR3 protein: CASSPPNSRSYNEQFF
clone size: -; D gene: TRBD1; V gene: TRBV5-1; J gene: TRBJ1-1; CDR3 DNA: TGCGCCAGCAGCTTGGCGGGTGGACAGGGATACGTGAACACTGAAGCTTTCTTT; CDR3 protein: CASSLAGGQGYVNTEAFF
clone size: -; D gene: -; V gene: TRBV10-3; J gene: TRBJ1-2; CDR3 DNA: TGTGCCATCAGTCCGGGGTTAGTTGGCTACACCTTC; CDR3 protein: CAISPGLVGYTF
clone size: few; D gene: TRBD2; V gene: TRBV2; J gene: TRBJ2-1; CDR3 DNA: TGTGCCAGCAGTGGGACTAGCGGGAGTAAGTATGAGCAGTTCTTC; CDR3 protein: CASSGTSGSKYEQFF
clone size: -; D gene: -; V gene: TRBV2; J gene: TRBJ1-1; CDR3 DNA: TGTGCCAGCAGTGGGGCAGGGGTTCGGGGCACTGAAGCTTTCTTT; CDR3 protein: CASSGAGVRGTEAFF
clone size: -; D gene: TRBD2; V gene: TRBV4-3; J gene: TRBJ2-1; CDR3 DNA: TGCGCCAGCAGCCAAGGACCCGGGACTAGTCCCAATGAGCAGTTCTTC; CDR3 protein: CASSQGPGTSPNEQFF
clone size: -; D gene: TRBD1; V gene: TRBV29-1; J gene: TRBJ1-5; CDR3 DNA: TGCAGCGTTGCCGGGACAGGGAATCAGCCCCAGCATTTT; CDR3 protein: CSVAGTGNQPQHF
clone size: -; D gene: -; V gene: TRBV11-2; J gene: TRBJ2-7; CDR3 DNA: TGTGCCAGCAGCTTAGGGTCCAGGGGAAGTTCCTACGAGCAGTACTTC; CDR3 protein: CASSLGSRGSSYEQYF
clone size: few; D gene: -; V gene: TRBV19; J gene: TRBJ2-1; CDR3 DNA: TGTGCCAGAAAGAGGAGCTCCTACAATGAGCAGTTCTTC; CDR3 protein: CARKRSSYNEQFF
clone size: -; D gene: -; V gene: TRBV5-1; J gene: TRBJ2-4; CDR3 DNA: TGCGCCAGCAGCTTGTCCGTAATGGCTAGCTTGAACATTCAGTACTTC; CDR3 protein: CASSLSVMASLNIQYF
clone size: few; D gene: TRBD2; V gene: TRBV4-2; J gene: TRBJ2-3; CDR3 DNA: TGTGCCAGCAGCCCGTTGGAGCGGGGATACACAGATACGCAGTATTTT; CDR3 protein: CASSPLERGYTDTQYF
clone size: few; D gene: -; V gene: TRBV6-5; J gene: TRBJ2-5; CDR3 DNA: TGTGCCAGCAGTTCGCTAGGAGAGACCCAGTACTTC; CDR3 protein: CASSSLGETQYF
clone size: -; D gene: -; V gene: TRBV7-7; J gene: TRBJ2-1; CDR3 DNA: TGTGCTAGCAGCTCCGGTAGGCACAGCTCCTACAATGAGCAGTTCTTC; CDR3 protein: CASSSGRHSSYNEQFF
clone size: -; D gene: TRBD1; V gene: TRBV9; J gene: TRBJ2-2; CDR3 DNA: TGTGCCAGCAGCGGAGGGGGCCGAGCCGGGGAGCTGTTTTTT; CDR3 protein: CASSGGGRAGELFF
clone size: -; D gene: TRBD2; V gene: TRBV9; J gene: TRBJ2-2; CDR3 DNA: TGTGCCAGCAGCGATAGCGGGGCAAACACCGGGGAGCTGTTTTTT; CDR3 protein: CASSDSGANTGELFF
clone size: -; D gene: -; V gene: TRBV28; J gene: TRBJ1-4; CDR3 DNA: TGTGCCAGCAGTTTGAACTTCGCGGGAGAAAAACTGTTTTTT; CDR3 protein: CASSLNFAGEKLFF
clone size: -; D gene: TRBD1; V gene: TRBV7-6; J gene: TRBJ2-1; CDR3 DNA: TGTGCCAGCAGCTTAGCCGACTCCGGGACAGGGGGCAATGAGCAGTTCTTC; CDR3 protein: CASSLADSGTGGNEQFF
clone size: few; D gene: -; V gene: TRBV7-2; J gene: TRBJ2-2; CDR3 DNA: TGTGCCAGCAGCCCAGGGGGACTTTCGAACACCGGGGAGCTGTTTTTT; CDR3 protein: CASSPGGLSNTGELFF
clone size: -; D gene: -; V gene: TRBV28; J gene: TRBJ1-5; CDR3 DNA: TGTGCCAGCAGTCCCGGACAGCTTTATAGCAATCAGCCCCAGCATTTT; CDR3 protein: CASSPGQLYSNQPQHF
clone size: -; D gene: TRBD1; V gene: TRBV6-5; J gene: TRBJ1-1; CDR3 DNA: TGTGCCAGCAGTTATTCGGGACAGGACCCCACTGAAGCTTTCTTT; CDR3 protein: CASSYSGQDPTEAFF
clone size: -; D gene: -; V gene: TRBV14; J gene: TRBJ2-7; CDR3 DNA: TGTGCCAGCAGCCAAAAGGACAGAGCCTACGAGCAGTACTTC; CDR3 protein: CASSQKDRAYEQYF
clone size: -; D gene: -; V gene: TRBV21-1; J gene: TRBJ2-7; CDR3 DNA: TGTGCCAGCAGTACCCGAGGGGCTTCTATTGGCGGGGGCCCCTACTTC; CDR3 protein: CASSTRGASIGGGPYF
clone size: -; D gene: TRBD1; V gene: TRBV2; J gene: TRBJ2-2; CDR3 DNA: TGTGCCAGCAGGGACAGGGGGCGGGTCGGGGAGCTGTTTTTT; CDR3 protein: CASRDRGRVGELFF
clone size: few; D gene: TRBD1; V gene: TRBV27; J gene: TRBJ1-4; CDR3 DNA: TGTGCCAGCAGTTTCGGGACAGCCTCCGAAAAACTGTTTTTT; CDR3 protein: CASSFGTASEKLFF
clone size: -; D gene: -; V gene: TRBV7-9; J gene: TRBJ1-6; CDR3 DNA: TGTGCCAGCAGCTCCGGACGGGGGGCTAATTCACCCCTCCACTTT; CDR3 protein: CASSSGRGANSPLHF
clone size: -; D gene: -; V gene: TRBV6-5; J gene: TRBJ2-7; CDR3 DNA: TGTGCCAGCAGGCGAGGGCTAAACTACGAGCAGTACTTC; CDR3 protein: CASRRGLNYEQYF
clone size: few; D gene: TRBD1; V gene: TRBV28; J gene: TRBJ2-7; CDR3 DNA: TGTGCCAGCAGTTTCACTGGACAGGGAGGAAGTCAGTACTTC; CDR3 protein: CASSFTGQGGSQYF